One TCR beta chain is described in this entry. Its antigen is not identified. The length of the CDR3 is 15 residues. V was cut by 5 bases and J by 0 bases, with 11 bases left in between. Germline-derived CDR1 and CDR2 are LNHDA and SQIVND (reference sequence). Produced via immunoSEQ multiplex PCR; TCRdb's table is partial and in-frame only. The sample holds tens of thousands of clones, approximately 84% seen once. This specimen comes from a study of graft-versus-host responses after intestinal transplantation. The wider study: Multivisceral, liver-intestinal, or isolated intestinal transplants were received by the recipients. Every one of the recipients received anti-thymocyte globulin induction and afterwards took tacrolimus and steroids for about 3 years. Study-level findings and limits: Early HvG declines after transplant were associated with peak circulating GvH clone levels.

The clonotype was recovered from a human donor who was the organ donor for an intestinal transplant. V and J are TRBV19 and TRBJ1-3; D is uncertain. Source: unstimulated CD4+ T cells sorted from spleen or lymph node cells, taken before transplant. CDR3 protein: CASSEDGYSGNTIYF. CDR3 DNA: TGTGCCAGTAGTGAGGACGGGTACTCTGGAAACACCATATATTTT.